This record looks at one T cell receptor beta chain sequence and its context. The J segment lost 0 bases and the V segment lost 8 bases, leaving 4 bases of the junction unmatched. Looked up from germline, CDR1 is SNHLY and CDR2 is FYNNEI. CDR3 length equals 15 residues. The data stem from a study of blood T cell repertoires in COVID-19. For the study at large: Italy, Spain and the United States were the sources of the convalescent and acute COVID-19 samples.

Per the study methods: Nucleated cell counts were estimated from reference gene primer amplification. Profiling relied on immunoSEQ multiplex PCR, and the TCRdb table lists in-frame clones only, not all of them. V, J and clone size were drawn from that table, and D and trimming were deduced from the DNA. The sample has around 130,000 clones; roughly 83% are singletons. This receptor was identified in a woman aged 25 to 39 who had recovered from COVID-19. The sequencing sample was made of peripheral blood. The chain combines TRBV2 with TRBJ2-4, with 10 nucleotides matching TRBD2. Written as DNA, the CDR3 is TGTGCCAGCGGGACTAGCGCCATAGCCAAAAACATTCAGTACTTC. As protein: CASGTSAIAKNIQYF.